This T cell receptor (beta chain) was observed in a study of cytomegalovirus exposure and HLA in healthy donors. Study-level points and caveats: Altogether, 150 to 200 TCR beta chains were recorded as cytomegalovirus-associated. Later on, analysis showed that most CMV-associated TCR beta chains appeared to be HLA-restricted.

Concerning this clone itself: Its antigen remains unknown.

Both 60 Vbeta primers and 13 Jbeta primers went into the PCR. Measured with immunoSEQ multiplex PCR; TCRdb has only the in-frame clones, and not every one. The table for this sample gives approximately 79,000 clones. This clonotype was sampled from a man aged 35-49 years in good health and CMV-seronegative. Material: PBMCs.

Written as DNA, the CDR3 is TGTGCCAGTAGTAAAAAATCCCGGTCCAACACTGAAGCTTTCTTT. Protein product: CASSKKSRSNTEAFF. This rearrangement joins TRBV19 to TRBJ1-1; D unclear. The CDR3 sequence is 15 residues long. Germline V gene sequence: CDR1 LNHDA, CDR2 SQIVND (reference sequence). V lost 4 bases and J 2 bases, leaving 14 bases between the germline ends.